This entry features one T cell receptor beta chain sequence. It lacks a known antigen. The sample holds no much larger clone one base away, and base qualities are not on file. This sample is drawn from a study of response to subunit inactivated influenza vaccine (dated by TCRdb to the late 2010s). With respect to the entire study: Deep quantitative T cell receptor repertoire profiling was used in the study to track responses to a trivalent subunit inactivated influenza vaccine.

The receptor library was made with RT-PCR. Instrument used: Illumina HiSeq 2500. Using fastp trimming at Q25 and MiXCR clonotype assembly, TCRdb reanalyzed the public sequencing data and kept in-frame beta chains. Each CDR3 protein gets just one entry, which takes the most common genes and DNA from the rows behind it. The sample table records 500,000 to 550,000 distinct CDR3 sequences; under 30% of these occur just once. Approximately 3% of the sample belongs to the ten largest clones. Broad study findings and their caveats: The authors suggested that each seasonal influenza vaccination may recruit only a limited number of new T cells.

Via the germline V gene (reference sequence), CDR1 is DFQATT and CDR2 SNEGSKA. The cysteine opens and the phenylalanine closes a CDR3 of 12 amino acids. Only CDR3 DNA is held: 36 bases, read in frame from base 1. V was cut back by 6 bases and J by 5 bases, leaving a gap of 14 bases between them. These same records also appear under a second study, on T cells expressing NK-cell markers. That second report states: 5'RACE template switching, by which a universal primer site and unique molecular identifiers were added, was used to make TCR beta cDNA libraries. About eight donors provided sorted CD3+CD56+NKG2C+, CD3+CD56+NKG2C- and CD3+CD56-NKG2C+ T-cell subsets, whose TCR beta-chain repertoires were profiled. Seven of the eight sequenced donors were HCMV-seropositive and one was HCMV-seronegative. In several experiments an anti-gammadeltaTCR antibody was added to restrict sorting to alphabetaTCR-expressing T cells. In a handful of donors, the dominant CD3+CD56+NKG2C+ clonotypes ranked among the top 10 CD8+ clonotypes, making up roughly 1.0-8% of CD8+ T cells. Those dominant clonotypes were again the most abundant among CD3+CD56-NKG2C+ cells in a handful of donors, at roughly 25-65%. It remained unclear whether the expanded NKG2C-expressing T cell clones were specific for HCMV antigens. Randomly selected healthy volunteers, three men and five women, were used as the eight sequenced donors. To determine HCMV serostatus, a commercial ELISA kit was used to detect HCMV-specific IgG in serum. Ficoll density gradient centrifugation was used to isolate peripheral blood mononuclear cells from blood. Magnetic immunoseparation with Miltenyi isolation kits was used to isolate CD4+ and CD8+ T cells from PBMC. cDNA synthesis was primed from the TCR beta constant segment, followed by two successive PCR amplification steps. Libraries were sequenced as 2 x 150 bp reads on Illumina HiSeq 2000/2500, MiSeq or NextSeq. MIGEC was used to demultiplex reads and group the reads by UMI, and MiTCR was used to assemble and quantify clonotypes. To remove erroneous sequences, TCR cDNA sequences were retained only when supported by two or more reads. Downstream repertoire analysis used the tcR package, and clonotypes were matched across fractions by CDR3 nucleotide sequence plus V segment. VDJmatch was used to annotate antigen specificity against VDJdb, with one amino acid substitution in CDR3 allowed.

The chain is assembled from TRBV20-1 and TRBJ2-7, with a weak D call of TRBD1 (5 bases match). The sequence was collected from a man in his fifties or sixties who received an inactivated influenza vaccine. Donor details come from another sample of the same person, matched by shared clones. Material: CD4+ T cells sorted from PBMCs, obtained roughly 12 days after vaccination. CDR3 loop: CSAAKGIHEQYF. The sequence in DNA is TGCAGTGCCGCGAAGGGGATTCACGAGCAGTACTTC.